This T cell receptor beta chain stems from a study of blood T cell repertoires in COVID-19. Study overall: Sites across the United States, Italy and Spain contributed samples from acute and convalescent COVID-19. In each case, the material was cDNA or gDNA derived from T cells, B-cell-depleted T cells, or PBMCs.

Patients from Seattle were sampled longitudinally, starting during active infection. The CDR3 runs 15 residues. Germline V CDR1 and CDR2: ENHRY, SYGVKD. V lost 5 bases to trimming and J lost 4 bases, with 15 bases between them. Only in-frame clones appear in the TCRdb table, and some are missing; sequencing was by immunoSEQ multiplex PCR. The data hold about 250,000 clones, with 80% to 95% observed a single time. This clone was recorded a few times. The sequenced sample was peripheral blood. This chain links TRBV10-3 with TRBJ1-3; D might be TRBD1 (6 bases). This receptor was obtained from a man aged 30 to 39 with COVID-19, enrolled during active disease. The CDR3 coding sequence is TGTGCCATCAGTTCGGACAGCCACTTAGGAAACACCATATATTTT. Protein: CAISSDSHLGNTIYF.